These T cell receptor beta chains were read from a single sample in a study of T cells in Graves' hyperthyroidism and ophthalmopathy. TCRdb itself ran the multiplex PCR reads through MiXCR, one entry per CDR3 protein. The sample records approximately 610,000 distinct CDR3 sequences, over 15% being singletons. Input material: blood. All receptors come from a young woman with Graves' hyperthyroidism. Both conserved end residues are part of each CDR3. Each record gives: clone size, J gene, V gene, D gene, CDR3 DNA, CDR3 protein. A D gene is named only where the DNA matches it firmly. Not every row has a clone size; where given, it reads once, few, many or a size class.

clone size: few; J gene: TRBJ1-1; V gene: TRBV20-1; D gene: -; CDR3 DNA: TGCAGTGCCCGGGGCCCCCACAGTGGGAACACTGAAGCTTTCTTT; CDR3 protein: CSARGPHSGNTEAFF
clone size: -; J gene: TRBJ2-1; V gene: TRBV29-1; D gene: TRBD2; CDR3 DNA: TGCAGCGCCGGCGGGGGGACTAGCGGGAGTAATGAGCAGTTCTTC; CDR3 protein: CSAGGGTSGSNEQFF
clone size: few; J gene: TRBJ1-2; V gene: TRBV5-1; D gene: -; CDR3 DNA: TGCGCCAGCGGGGCAGAATATGGCTACACCTTC; CDR3 protein: CASGAEYGYTF
clone size: few; J gene: TRBJ2-3; V gene: TRBV14; D gene: -; CDR3 DNA: TGTGCCAGCAGTAGCTGGGCCAGAGATACGCAGTATTTT; CDR3 protein: CASSSWARDTQYF
clone size: -; J gene: TRBJ1-2; V gene: TRBV18; D gene: -; CDR3 DNA: TGTGCCAGCTCACCTCGGGGGTACTATGGCTACACCTTC; CDR3 protein: CASSPRGYYGYTF
clone size: -; J gene: TRBJ1-5; V gene: TRBV5-1; D gene: -; CDR3 DNA: TGCGCCAGCAGCTTGGACGGGAATCAGCCCCGGCATTTT; CDR3 protein: CASSLDGNQPRHF
clone size: few; J gene: TRBJ2-1; V gene: TRBV7-6; D gene: -; CDR3 DNA: TGTGCCAGCAGCCTGGCACATGAGCAGTTCTTC; CDR3 protein: CASSLAHEQFF
clone size: few; J gene: TRBJ2-7; V gene: TRBV7-9; D gene: TRBD1; CDR3 DNA: TGTGCCAGCAGCGTTGGGACAGGGGCCTACGAGCAGTACTTC; CDR3 protein: CASSVGTGAYEQYF
clone size: -; J gene: TRBJ1-1; V gene: TRBV9; D gene: -; CDR3 DNA: TGTGCCAGCAGCGTATCCCCTGGATTGGCAGGGAGGCCCAACACTGAAGCTTTCTTT; CDR3 protein: CASSVSPGLAGRPNTEAFF
clone size: -; J gene: TRBJ1-6; V gene: TRBV2; D gene: -; CDR3 DNA: TGTGCCAGCAGTTTCCAGGACCCCAATTCACCCCTCCACTTT; CDR3 protein: CASSFQDPNSPLHF
clone size: few; J gene: TRBJ2-5; V gene: TRBV27; D gene: -; CDR3 DNA: TGTGCCAGCGCCTATGAAGCTTCCCCCCAATGGGCCCAGTACTTC; CDR3 protein: CASAYEASPQWAQYF
clone size: -; J gene: TRBJ2-3; V gene: TRBV24-1; D gene: -; CDR3 DNA: TGTGCCACCTCCTACACGGGAAGCACAGATACGCAGTATTTT; CDR3 protein: CATSYTGSTDTQYF
clone size: few; J gene: TRBJ2-7; V gene: TRBV20-1; D gene: -; CDR3 DNA: TGCAGTGCTTTAGGAATTTCCCCTCTCTACGAGCAGTACTTC; CDR3 protein: CSALGISPLYEQYF
clone size: many; J gene: TRBJ1-5; V gene: TRBV28; D gene: -; CDR3 DNA: TGTGCCAGCAGAAATGGCGGGATGATGAATCAGCCCCAGCATTTT; CDR3 protein: CASRNGGMMNQPQHF
clone size: few; J gene: TRBJ1-3; V gene: TRBV6-5; D gene: -; CDR3 DNA: TGTGCCAGCAGTTACGGCAGGGGTTTCTCTGGAAACACCATATATTTT; CDR3 protein: CASSYGRGFSGNTIYF
clone size: many; J gene: TRBJ2-2; V gene: TRBV3-1; D gene: -; CDR3 DNA: TGTGCCAGCAGCCAACAGGGTGTCCCCGGGGAGCTGTTTTTT; CDR3 protein: CASSQQGVPGELFF
clone size: few; J gene: TRBJ2-7; V gene: TRBV27; D gene: TRBD1; CDR3 DNA: TGTGCCAGCAGAAAGGGACAGGGGGCCTATTACTACGAGCAGTACTTC; CDR3 protein: CASRKGQGAYYYEQYF
clone size: few; J gene: TRBJ2-7; V gene: TRBV20-1; D gene: TRBD2; CDR3 DNA: TGCAGTGCTAGAGACCCCCGGACTAGCGGATCCTACGAGCAGTACTTC; CDR3 protein: CSARDPRTSGSYEQYF
clone size: -; J gene: TRBJ2-3; V gene: TRBV6-9; D gene: -; CDR3 DNA: TGTGCCAGCAGTTCCCGCCGGCCAGATACGCAGTATTTT; CDR3 protein: CASSSRRPDTQYF
clone size: -; J gene: TRBJ2-1; V gene: TRBV7-2; D gene: TRBD2; CDR3 DNA: TGTGCCAGCATCAAAACTGGACTAGCTGTCGGAAATGAGCAGTTCTTC; CDR3 protein: CASIKTGLAVGNEQFF
clone size: many; J gene: TRBJ2-5; V gene: TRBV7-9; D gene: TRBD2; CDR3 DNA: TGTGCCAGCAGCCCACTAGCGGGAGGGTACCAAGAGACCCAGTACTTC; CDR3 protein: CASSPLAGGYQETQYF
clone size: -; J gene: TRBJ1-1; V gene: TRBV6-1; D gene: -; CDR3 DNA: TGTGCCAGCGAAGCAGGGAATAAGGGGGGCACTGAAGCTTTCTTT; CDR3 protein: CASEAGNKGGTEAFF
clone size: few; J gene: TRBJ2-6; V gene: TRBV5-1; D gene: TRBD1; CDR3 DNA: TGCGCCAGCAGCTTGTCGGGACAGACCTCTGGGGCCAACGTCCTGACTTTC; CDR3 protein: CASSLSGQTSGANVLTF
clone size: many; J gene: TRBJ1-4; V gene: TRBV20-1; D gene: -; CDR3 DNA: TGCAGTGCCCGCACAGGGACCCTAGGGGAAAAACTGTTTTTT; CDR3 protein: CSARTGTLGEKLFF
clone size: -; J gene: TRBJ2-5; V gene: TRBV6-1; D gene: -; CDR3 DNA: TGTGCCAGCAGTCCACCCCGGAACCCAGAGACCCAGTACTTC; CDR3 protein: CASSPPRNPETQYF
clone size: few; J gene: TRBJ1-5; V gene: TRBV6-1; D gene: TRBD1; CDR3 DNA: TGTGCCAGCACCTCGACCGTGGGCAGGGGGGTCCATCGGCCCCAGCATTTT; CDR3 protein: CASTSTVGRGVHRPQHF
clone size: medium-sized; J gene: TRBJ2-7; V gene: TRBV7-8; D gene: -; CDR3 DNA: TGTGCCAGCAGCGGCTCGGTGACCACCCGGGGGGAGCAGTACTTC; CDR3 protein: CASSGSVTTRGEQYF
clone size: many; J gene: TRBJ2-2; V gene: TRBV7-2; D gene: -; CDR3 DNA: TGTGCCAGCAGCCCCGGGGCGTACCCCGGGGAGCTGTTTTTT; CDR3 protein: CASSPGAYPGELFF
clone size: -; J gene: TRBJ1-4; V gene: TRBV11-2; D gene: -; CDR3 DNA: TGTGCCAGCAGCTTAGAGGGCGCAGGGGCTAATGAAAAACTGTTTTTT; CDR3 protein: CASSLEGAGANEKLFF
clone size: few; J gene: TRBJ1-2; V gene: TRBV11-1; D gene: TRBD1; CDR3 DNA: TGTGCCAGCAGACCTAAGCCCGGGACAGGGGCGGATGGCTACACCTTC; CDR3 protein: CASRPKPGTGADGYTF
clone size: -; J gene: TRBJ2-5; V gene: TRBV27; D gene: TRBD2; CDR3 DNA: TGTGCCAGCAGAAGACTAGCGGGTCTCCAAGAGACCCAGTACTTC; CDR3 protein: CASRRLAGLQETQYF
clone size: many; J gene: TRBJ2-4; V gene: TRBV12-3/TRBV12-4; D gene: -; CDR3 DNA: TGTGCCAGCAGAGGTGCGGGTGGCAAAAACATTCAGTACTTC; CDR3 protein: CASRGAGGKNIQYF
clone size: once; J gene: TRBJ1-2; V gene: TRBV11-3; D gene: -; CDR3 DNA: -; CDR3 protein: CASSEGVGGGAGGTF
clone size: -; J gene: TRBJ2-3; V gene: TRBV12-3/TRBV12-4; D gene: -; CDR3 DNA: TGTGCCAGCAGTTTAGAACGGATCACAGATACGCAGTATTTT; CDR3 protein: CASSLERITDTQYF
clone size: many; J gene: TRBJ1-5; V gene: TRBV12-3/TRBV12-4; D gene: -; CDR3 DNA: TGTGCCAGCAGTTTTGGCAGGGCAAATCAGCCCCAGCATTTT; CDR3 protein: CASSFGRANQPQHF
clone size: many; J gene: TRBJ1-2; V gene: TRBV3-1; D gene: -; CDR3 DNA: TGTGCCAGCAGCTTACTAGGGACCCCCGGCTATGGCTACACCTTC; CDR3 protein: CASSLLGTPGYGYTF
clone size: -; J gene: TRBJ2-1; V gene: TRBV5-6; D gene: -; CDR3 DNA: TGTGCCAGCAGCTTTCTTAGGGACTCCTACAATGAGCAGTTCTTC; CDR3 protein: CASSFLRDSYNEQFF
clone size: -; J gene: TRBJ2-5; V gene: TRBV7-8; D gene: -; CDR3 DNA: TGTGCCAGCAGCTTAGCGCGGGTGCCCCCAGAGACCCAGTACTTC; CDR3 protein: CASSLARVPPETQYF
clone size: -; J gene: TRBJ2-1; V gene: TRBV19; D gene: TRBD1; CDR3 DNA: TGTGCCAGTGGGACAGGGGGTTCCTACAATGAGCAGTTCTTC; CDR3 protein: CASGTGGSYNEQFF
clone size: many; J gene: TRBJ2-1; V gene: TRBV20-1; D gene: -; CDR3 DNA: TGCAGTGCCCCAGGGGGGCCTACCTACAATGAGCAGTTCTTC; CDR3 protein: CSAPGGPTYNEQFF
clone size: many; J gene: TRBJ2-7; V gene: TRBV20-1; D gene: -; CDR3 DNA: TGCAGTGCTAGGGACGCCGGGCGGTCCTCCTACGAGCAGTACTTC; CDR3 protein: CSARDAGRSSYEQYF
clone size: many; J gene: TRBJ2-7; V gene: TRBV4-3; D gene: -; CDR3 DNA: TGCGCCAGCAGCCAAGCCACCCGAACCTACGAGCAGTACTTC; CDR3 protein: CASSQATRTYEQYF
clone size: -; J gene: TRBJ2-1; V gene: TRBV9; D gene: -; CDR3 DNA: TGTGCCAGCAGCGTAGTTCAGTGGGCCACCTACAATGAGCAGTTCTTC; CDR3 protein: CASSVVQWATYNEQFF
clone size: many; J gene: TRBJ2-3; V gene: TRBV28; D gene: -; CDR3 DNA: TGTGCCAGCAGTCCTGGGACCGCTCACACAGATACGCAGTATTTT; CDR3 protein: CASSPGTAHTDTQYF
clone size: few; J gene: TRBJ2-1; V gene: TRBV7-2; D gene: TRBD2; CDR3 DNA: TGTGCCAGCAGCTTAGTTAGCGGGGGGGCGGGTGAGCAGTTCTTC; CDR3 protein: CASSLVSGGAGEQFF
clone size: -; J gene: TRBJ2-5; V gene: TRBV12-3/TRBV12-4; D gene: -; CDR3 DNA: TGTGCCCCAACGGGGCTTGGTGAGACCCAGTACTTC; CDR3 protein: CAPTGLGETQYF
clone size: few; J gene: TRBJ1-4; V gene: TRBV7-9; D gene: -; CDR3 DNA: TGTGCCAGCAGCTTACAAGCCGAAAAACTGTTTTTT; CDR3 protein: CASSLQAEKLFF
clone size: many; J gene: TRBJ2-2; V gene: TRBV7-2; D gene: -; CDR3 DNA: TGTGCCAGCAGTCGGGACGGGAACACCGGGGAGCTGTTTTTT; CDR3 protein: CASSRDGNTGELFF
clone size: -; J gene: TRBJ2-5; V gene: TRBV24-1; D gene: -; CDR3 DNA: TGTGCCACCACTGATGGCTCCCAAGAGACCCAGTACTTC; CDR3 protein: CATTDGSQETQYF
clone size: few; J gene: TRBJ2-1; V gene: TRBV7-2; D gene: TRBD2; CDR3 DNA: TGTGCCAACAGCTTGTTTGTCGGGGGGGTATTGAATGAGCAGTTCTTC; CDR3 protein: CANSLFVGGVLNEQFF
clone size: few; J gene: TRBJ2-2; V gene: TRBV6-1; D gene: TRBD1; CDR3 DNA: TGTGCCAGCAGGGGACAGACGAACACCGGGGAGCTGTTTTTT; CDR3 protein: CASRGQTNTGELFF
clone size: -; J gene: TRBJ1-5; V gene: TRBV19; D gene: -; CDR3 DNA: TGTGCCACAGAAACGGGCGGGGCGGGACAGCCCCAGCATTTT; CDR3 protein: CATETGGAGQPQHF
clone size: many; J gene: TRBJ1-5; V gene: TRBV5-1; D gene: -; CDR3 DNA: TGCGCCAGCAGCTTGGGAGACGGGGGCCTCAATCAGCCCCAGCATTTT; CDR3 protein: CASSLGDGGLNQPQHF
clone size: few; J gene: TRBJ2-1; V gene: TRBV20-1; D gene: -; CDR3 DNA: TGCAGTGCTAGAGATGCGACAGTTTACAATGAGCAGTTCTTC; CDR3 protein: CSARDATVYNEQFF
clone size: many; J gene: TRBJ2-3; V gene: TRBV10-1; D gene: TRBD1; CDR3 DNA: TGCGCCAGCAGTGGAGATGGACAGGGCCTCACAGATACGCAGTATTTT; CDR3 protein: CASSGDGQGLTDTQYF
clone size: -; J gene: TRBJ2-7; V gene: TRBV24-1; D gene: -; CDR3 DNA: TGTGCCACCAGTGACCAGAGCAACCCCGAGCAGTACTTC; CDR3 protein: CATSDQSNPEQYF